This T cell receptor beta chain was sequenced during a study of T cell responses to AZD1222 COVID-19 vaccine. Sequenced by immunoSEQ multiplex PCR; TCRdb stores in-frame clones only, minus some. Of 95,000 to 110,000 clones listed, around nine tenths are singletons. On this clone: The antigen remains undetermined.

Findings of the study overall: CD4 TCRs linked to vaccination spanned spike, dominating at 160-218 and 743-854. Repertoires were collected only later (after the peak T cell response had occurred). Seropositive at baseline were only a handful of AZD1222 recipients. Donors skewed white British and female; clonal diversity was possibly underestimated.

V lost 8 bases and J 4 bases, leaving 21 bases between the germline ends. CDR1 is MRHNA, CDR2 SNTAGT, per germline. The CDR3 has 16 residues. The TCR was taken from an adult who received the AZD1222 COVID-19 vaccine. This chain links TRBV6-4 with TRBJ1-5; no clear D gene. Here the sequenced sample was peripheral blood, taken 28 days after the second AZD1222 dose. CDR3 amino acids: CASFDNGAGRNQPQHF. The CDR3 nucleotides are TGTGCCAGCTTCGATAACGGCGCAGGTCGTAATCAGCCCCAGCATTTT.